The sequence of this T cell receptor (beta chain) was determined in a study of T cell responses to AZD1222 COVID-19 vaccine. Study findings and constraints: The study reported that nearly half of spike-specific TCRs target unmutated variant regions.

Worth noting for this clone: The antigen is not known.

This CDR3 has 14 amino acids. Trimming stripped 5 bases from V and 7 bases from J, with 18 bases between. Germline CDR1 SGHTA, CDR2 FQGTGA. The table came from immunoSEQ multiplex PCR; TCRdb's copy has only in-frame clones and leaves some out. Here the sample spans 65,000 to 75,000 clones, around 84% being singletons. The sequence derives from an adult in good health. The rearrangement uses TRBV7-3 and TRBJ2-7; D might be TRBD2 (5 bases). The specimen comprised peripheral blood, sampled on day 0 of AZD1222 vaccination. CDR3: CASSARGNLNEQYF. Written as DNA, the CDR3 is TGTGCCAGCAGCGCCCGGGGAAATCTAAATGAGCAGTACTTC.